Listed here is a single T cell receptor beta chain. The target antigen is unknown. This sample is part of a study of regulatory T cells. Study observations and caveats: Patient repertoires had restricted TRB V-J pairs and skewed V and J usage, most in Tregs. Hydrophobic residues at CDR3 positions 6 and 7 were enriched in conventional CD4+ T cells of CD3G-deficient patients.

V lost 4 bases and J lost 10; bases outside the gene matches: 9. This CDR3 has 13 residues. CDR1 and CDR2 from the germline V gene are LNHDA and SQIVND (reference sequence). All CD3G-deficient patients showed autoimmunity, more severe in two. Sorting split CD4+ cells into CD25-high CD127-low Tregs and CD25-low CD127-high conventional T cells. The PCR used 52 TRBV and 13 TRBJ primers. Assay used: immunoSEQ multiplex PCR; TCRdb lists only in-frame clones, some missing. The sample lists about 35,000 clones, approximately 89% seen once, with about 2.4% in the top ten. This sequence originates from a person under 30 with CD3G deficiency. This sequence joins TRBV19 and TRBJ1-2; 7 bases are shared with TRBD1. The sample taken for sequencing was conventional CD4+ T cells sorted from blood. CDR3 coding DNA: TGTGCCAGTAGTAGAGGACAGGATGGAGTCTACACCTTC. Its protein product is CASSRGQDGVYTF.